The clone carrying this T cell receptor beta chain has only a few counts. The data were taken from a study of response to subunit inactivated influenza vaccine. The trim removed 4 bases at V and 0 bases at J, leaving 9 bases unmatched. Germline CDR1 is SGHKS and CDR2 is YYEKEE (reference sequence). This CDR3 is built from 17 residues. Each CDR3 protein gets one entry after TCRdb re-called the RT-PCR reads with MiXCR. The sample has some 570,000 distinct CDR3 sequences, about 11% seen once; the top ten hold about 10%. These records were also assigned to another study, of T cells expressing NK-cell markers. Per that paper: Researchers built TCR beta cDNA using 5'RACE template switching with UMIs. Several experiments employed an anti-gamma-delta TCR antibody to confine sorting to alpha-beta TCR T cells.

This material consisted of PBMCs from blood, taken on the day of vaccination. The chain is built from TRBV5-5 and TRBJ2-1, with 8 bases lining up with TRBD2. This sequence was found in a man aged 50 or older who received an inactivated influenza vaccine. In DNA form, the CDR3 reads TGTGCCAGCAGCGCAATCGCCGGGACTAGCTCCTACAATGAGCAGTTCTTC. Its protein product is CASSAIAGTSSYNEQFF.